The text below deals with one TCR beta chain. A read error is likely, as this CDR3 ends without the conserved phenylalanine or tryptophan. The record originates from a study of tumor and adjacent non-tumor tissue in lung cancer. Across the study: There were approximately twelve adenocarcinoma, a couple of squamous cell carcinoma and 1 small cell lung cancer cases.

The library came from three nested PCR rounds adapted from ARM-PCR protocols. Each CDR3 protein is one row after TCRdb ran MiXCR on the multiplex PCR reads. The repertoire holds over 110,000 distinct CDR3 sequences, with around 67% as singletons. No cell sorting was done before RNA was extracted from the tissue. Deletions cut 6 bases from V and 8 bases from J, with 17 bases between. Germline CDR1 DFQATT, CDR2 SNEGSKA (reference sequence). The CDR3 has 13 residues. The chain couples TRBV20-1 to TRBJ2-1; D unresolved. Sequenced: lung tumor tissue. This receptor was identified in a man aged 55 to 69 with small cell lung cancer. The CDR3 loop reads CSAVSSHSYEQFL. In DNA form, the CDR3 reads TGCAGTGCAGTGAGTAGTCACTCCTATGAGCAGTTCTTG.